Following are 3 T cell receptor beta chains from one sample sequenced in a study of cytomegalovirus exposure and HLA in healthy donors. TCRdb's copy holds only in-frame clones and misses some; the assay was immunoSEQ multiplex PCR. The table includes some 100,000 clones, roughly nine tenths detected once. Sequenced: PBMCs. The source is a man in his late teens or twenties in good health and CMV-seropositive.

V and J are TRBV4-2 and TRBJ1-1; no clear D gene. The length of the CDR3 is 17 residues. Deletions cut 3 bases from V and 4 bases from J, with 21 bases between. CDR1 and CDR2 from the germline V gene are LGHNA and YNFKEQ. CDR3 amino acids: CASSHRIETPDGTEAFF. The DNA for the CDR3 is TGTGCCAGCAGCCATCGAATTGAGACACCCGATGGCACTGAAGCTTTCTTT.

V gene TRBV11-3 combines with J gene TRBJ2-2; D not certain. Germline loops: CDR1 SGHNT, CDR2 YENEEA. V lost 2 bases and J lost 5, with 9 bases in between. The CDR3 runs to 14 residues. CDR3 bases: TGTGCCAGCAGCTTACTATATGAGACCGGGGAGCTGTTTTTT. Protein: CASSLLYETGELFF.

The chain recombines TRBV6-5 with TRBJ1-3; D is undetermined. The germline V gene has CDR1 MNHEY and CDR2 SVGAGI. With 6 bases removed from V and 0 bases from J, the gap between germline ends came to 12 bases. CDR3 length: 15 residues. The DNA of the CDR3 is TGTGCCAGCAGCCGCAGTCCGGGCTCTGGAAACACCATATATTTT. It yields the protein CASSRSPGSGNTIYF.